Below, 3 T cell receptor beta chains from the same sample are listed, as sequenced in a study of blood T cell repertoires in COVID-19. Some clones are missing from TCRdb's copy, which holds only in-frame ones; the method was immunoSEQ multiplex PCR. This sample carries about 200,000 clones, 75% to 85% of them seen once, and the ten largest clones take less than 20%. Sequenced: PBMCs or T cells enriched from blood (not recorded which). The receptor set was obtained from a woman aged 45-60 years with acute COVID-19.

V is TRBV5-8 and J is TRBJ1-3; 7 bases fit TRBD1. The CDR3 extends over 14 amino acids. Looked up from germline, CDR1 is SGHTS and CDR2 is YDEGEE. Unmatched junction bases numbered 1, after V lost 2 bases and J lost 2 bases. CDR3 in DNA: TGTGCCAGCAGCTTAGGGACAGCTGGAAACACCATATATTTT. Translation: CASSLGTAGNTIYF.

V usage is TRBV7-2 and J usage is TRBJ2-2; 10 nucleotides agree with TRBD1. Looked up from germline, CDR1 is SGHTA and CDR2 is FQGNSA. With 2 bases clipped from V and 7 bases from J, the junction kept 4 bases outside the gene matches. This CDR3 is built from 15 residues. CDR3 bases: TGTGCCAGCAGCTTAAGACAGGGGGCGGGCGGGGAGCTGTTTTTT. This encodes CASSLRQGAGGELFF.

The chain employs TRBV11-2 and TRBJ1-4; D gene uncertain. This CDR3 contains 12 residues. V was cut by 2 bases and J by 7 bases, with 5 bases left in between. Germline loops: CDR1 SGHAT, CDR2 FQNNGV. CDR3 loop: CASSLYREKLFF. CDR3 coding DNA: TGTGCCAGCAGCTTATATCGTGAAAAACTGTTTTTT.